The T cell receptor (beta chain) described here comes from a study of technical replicates of blood from a few donors. Germline values: CDR1 ENHRY, CDR2 SYGVKD. The CDR3 contains 15 residues. V was pared by 4 bases and J by 4 bases, with 17 bases between. Assay used: immunoSEQ multiplex PCR; TCRdb lists only in-frame clones, some missing. The sample includes nearly 80,000 clones, about 92% of them seen just once. Sequencing input: T cells isolated from PBMCs. This chain connects TRBV10-3 to TRBJ2-7; possible D gene TRBD2, 5 bases. The clonotype originates from a human donor in good health. DNA of the CDR3: TGTGCCATCAGTGGAGGAAGGGAGCCCCCTTACGAGCAGTACTTC. Its translation is CAISGGREPPYEQYF.